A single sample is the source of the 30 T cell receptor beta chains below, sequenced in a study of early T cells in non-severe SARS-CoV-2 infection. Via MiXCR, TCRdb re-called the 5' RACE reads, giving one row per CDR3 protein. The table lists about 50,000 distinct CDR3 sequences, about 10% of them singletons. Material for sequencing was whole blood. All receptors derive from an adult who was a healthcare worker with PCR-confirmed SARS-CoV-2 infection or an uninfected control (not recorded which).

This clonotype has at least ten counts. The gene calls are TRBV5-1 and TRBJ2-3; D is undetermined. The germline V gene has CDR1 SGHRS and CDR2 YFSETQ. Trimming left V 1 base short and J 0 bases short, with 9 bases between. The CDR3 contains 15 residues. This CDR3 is CASSLWVQSTDTQYF. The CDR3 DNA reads TGCGCCAGCAGCTTGTGGGTCCAAAGCACAGATACGCAGTATTTT.

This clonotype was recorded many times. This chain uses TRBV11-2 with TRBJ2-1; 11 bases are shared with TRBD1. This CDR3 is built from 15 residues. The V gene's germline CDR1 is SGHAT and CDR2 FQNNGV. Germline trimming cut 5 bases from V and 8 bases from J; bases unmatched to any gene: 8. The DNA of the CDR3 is TGTGCCAGCAGCCTTGGACAGGGGGCGCGCGATGAGCAGTTCTTC. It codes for CASSLGQGARDEQFF.

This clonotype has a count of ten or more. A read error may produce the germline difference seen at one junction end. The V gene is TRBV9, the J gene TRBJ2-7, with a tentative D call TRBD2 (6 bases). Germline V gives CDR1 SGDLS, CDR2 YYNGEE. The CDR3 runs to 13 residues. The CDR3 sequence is CASSGGDRAGKDF. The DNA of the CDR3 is TGTGCCAGCAGCGGGGGGGACCGGGCAGGAAAGGACTTC.

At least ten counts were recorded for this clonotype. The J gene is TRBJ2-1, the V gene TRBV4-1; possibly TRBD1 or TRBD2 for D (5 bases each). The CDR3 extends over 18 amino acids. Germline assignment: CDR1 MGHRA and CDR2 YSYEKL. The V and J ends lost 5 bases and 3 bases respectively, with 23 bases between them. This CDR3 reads CASSAVVSGPGNYNEQFF. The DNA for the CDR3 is TGCGCCAGCAGCGCTGTAGTATCGGGGCCCGGGAACTACAATGAGCAGTTCTTC.

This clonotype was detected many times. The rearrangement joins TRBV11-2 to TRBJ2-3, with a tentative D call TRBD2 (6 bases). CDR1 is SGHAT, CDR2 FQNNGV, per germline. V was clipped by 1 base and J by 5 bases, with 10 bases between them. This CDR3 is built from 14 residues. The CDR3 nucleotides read TGTGCCAGCAGCTTAGGCCCAGCGGGAGATACGCAGTATTTT. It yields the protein CASSLGPAGDTQYF.

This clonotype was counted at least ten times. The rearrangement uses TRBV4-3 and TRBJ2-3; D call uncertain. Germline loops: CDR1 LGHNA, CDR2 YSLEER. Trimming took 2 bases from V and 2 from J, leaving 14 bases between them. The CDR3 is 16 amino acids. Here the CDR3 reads CASSQSWVSNTDTQYF. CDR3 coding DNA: TGCGCCAGCAGCCAAAGTTGGGTATCTAACACAGATACGCAGTATTTT.

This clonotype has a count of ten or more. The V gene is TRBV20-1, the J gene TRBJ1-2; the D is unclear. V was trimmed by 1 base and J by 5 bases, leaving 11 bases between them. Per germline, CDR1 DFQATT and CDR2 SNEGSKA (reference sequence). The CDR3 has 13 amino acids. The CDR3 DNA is TGCAGTGCTAGAGGGCATCGGGGATATGGCTACACCTTC. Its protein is CSARGHRGYGYTF.

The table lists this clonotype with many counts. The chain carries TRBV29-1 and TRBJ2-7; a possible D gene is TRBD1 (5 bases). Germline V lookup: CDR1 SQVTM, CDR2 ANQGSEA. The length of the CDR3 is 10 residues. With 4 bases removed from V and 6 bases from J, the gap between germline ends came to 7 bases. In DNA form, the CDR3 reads TGCAGCGTTGTCACAGGCGAGCAGTACTTC. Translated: CSVVTGEQYF.

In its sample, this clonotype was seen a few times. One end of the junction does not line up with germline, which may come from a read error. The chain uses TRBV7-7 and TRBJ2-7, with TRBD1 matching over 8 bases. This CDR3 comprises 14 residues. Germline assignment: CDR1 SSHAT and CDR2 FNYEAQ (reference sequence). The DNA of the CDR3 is TGTGCTAGCAGCTTTGGGACAGGATCCTACGAGCAGTACTTC. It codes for CASSFGTGSYEQYF.

DNA of the CDR3: TGTGCCAGCAGCTTAGAGCGGGGCGACGGCGAGCAGTACTTC. Residues: CASSLERGDGEQYF. The chain is built from TRBV7-9 and TRBJ2-7; 7 positions match TRBD2. CDR1 and CDR2 from the germline V gene are SEHNR and FQNEAQ (reference sequence). The V gene end was trimmed by 1 base and the J gene end by 6 bases; junction bases not matched to a gene: 6. The CDR3 is made up of 14 amino acids.

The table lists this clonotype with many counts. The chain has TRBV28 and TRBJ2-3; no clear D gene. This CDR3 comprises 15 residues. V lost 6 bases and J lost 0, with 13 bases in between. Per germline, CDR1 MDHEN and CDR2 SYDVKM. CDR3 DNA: TGTGCCAGCAGCCCTTGGGCGATGAGCACAGATACGCAGTATTTT. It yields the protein CASSPWAMSTDTQYF. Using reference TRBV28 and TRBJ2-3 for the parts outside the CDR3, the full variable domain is DVKVTQSSRYLVKRTGEKVFLECVQDMDHENMFWYRQDPGLGLRLIYFSYDVKMKEKGDIPEGYSVSREKKERFSLILESASTNQTSMYLCASSPWAMSTDTQYFGPGTRLTVL.

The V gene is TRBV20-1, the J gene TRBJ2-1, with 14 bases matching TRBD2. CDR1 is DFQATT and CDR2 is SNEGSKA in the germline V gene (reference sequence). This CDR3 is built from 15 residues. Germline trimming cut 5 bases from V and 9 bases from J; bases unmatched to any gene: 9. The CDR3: CSARLAGGRRSEQFF. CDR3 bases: TGCAGTGCTCGACTAGCGGGGGGGCGAAGGAGTGAGCAGTTCTTC.

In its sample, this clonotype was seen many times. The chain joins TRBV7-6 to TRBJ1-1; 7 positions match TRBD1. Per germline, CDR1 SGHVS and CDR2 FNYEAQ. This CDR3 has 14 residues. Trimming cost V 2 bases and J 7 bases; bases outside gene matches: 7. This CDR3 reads CASSLSAGTVEAFF. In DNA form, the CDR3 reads TGTGCCAGCAGCTTATCTGCCGGGACAGTTGAAGCTTTCTTT. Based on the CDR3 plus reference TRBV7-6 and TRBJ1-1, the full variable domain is GAGVSQSPRYKVTKRGQDVALRCDPISGHVSLYWYRQALGQGPEFLTYFNYEAQQDKSGLPNDRFSAERPEGSISTLTIQRTEQRDSAMYRCASSLSAGTVEAFFGQGTRLTVV.

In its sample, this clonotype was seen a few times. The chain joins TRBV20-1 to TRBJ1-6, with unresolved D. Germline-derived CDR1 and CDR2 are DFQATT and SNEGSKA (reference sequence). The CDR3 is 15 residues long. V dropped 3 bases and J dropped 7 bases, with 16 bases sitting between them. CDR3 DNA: TGCAGTGCTAGGAGTGGTGGCAGCCTGAATTCACCCCTCCACTTT. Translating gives CSARSGGSLNSPLHF.

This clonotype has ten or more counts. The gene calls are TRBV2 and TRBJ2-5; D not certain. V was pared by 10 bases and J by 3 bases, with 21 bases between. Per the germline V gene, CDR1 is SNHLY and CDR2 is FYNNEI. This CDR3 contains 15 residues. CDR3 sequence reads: CATLIWNFLEETQYF. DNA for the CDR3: TGTGCCACCCTCATTTGGAATTTCTTAGAAGAGACCCAGTACTTC.

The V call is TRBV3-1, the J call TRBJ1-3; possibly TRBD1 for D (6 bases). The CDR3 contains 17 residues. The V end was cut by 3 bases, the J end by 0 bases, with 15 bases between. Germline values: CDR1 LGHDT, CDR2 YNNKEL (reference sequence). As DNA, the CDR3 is TGTGCCAGCAGCCAGCATCTGGACAGCTTCTCTGGAAACACCATATATTTT. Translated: CASSQHLDSFSGNTIYF.

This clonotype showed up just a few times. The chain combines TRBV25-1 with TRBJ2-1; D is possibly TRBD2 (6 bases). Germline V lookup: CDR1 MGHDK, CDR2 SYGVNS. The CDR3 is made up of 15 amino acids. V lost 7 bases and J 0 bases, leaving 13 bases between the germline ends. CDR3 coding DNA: TGTGCCAGCACTTTTGGGGGGAGCTCCTACAATGAGCAGTTCTTC. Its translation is CASTFGGSSYNEQFF.

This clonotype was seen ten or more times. CDR3 loop: CSVEDQEISGNTIYF. The CDR3 DNA sequence: TGCAGCGTTGAAGATCAGGAGATCTCTGGAAACACCATATATTTT. The J gene is TRBJ1-3, the V gene TRBV29-1; D uncertain. CDR1 is SQVTM, CDR2 ANQGSEA, per germline. V lost 0 bases, J lost 0 bases, and 9 bases lay in between. There are 15 residues in the CDR3. Full variable domain (outside the CDR3, taken from reference TRBV29-1 and TRBJ1-3): SAVISQKPSRDICQRGTSLTIQCQVDSQVTMMFWYRQQPGQSLTLIATANQGSEATYESGFVIDKFPISRPNLTFSTLTVSNMSPEDSSIYLCSVEDQEISGNTIYFGEGSWLTVV.

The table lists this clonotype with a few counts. CDR3 sequence (DNA): TGCAGCGCCGTTATTTATCCCCCTGGCAACAAGGATCTCCTGCCGTGGCAGTTCTTC. This encodes CSAVIYPPGNKDLLPWQFF. This chain connects TRBV29-1 to TRBJ2-1; D unclear. V lost 7 bases and J 12 bases, leaving 40 bases between the germline ends. CDR1 and CDR2 from the germline V gene are SQVTM and ANQGSEA. The CDR3 has 19 residues.

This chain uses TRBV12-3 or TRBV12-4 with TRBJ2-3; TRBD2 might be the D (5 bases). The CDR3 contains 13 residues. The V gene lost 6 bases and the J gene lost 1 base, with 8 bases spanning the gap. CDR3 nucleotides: TGTGCCAGCAGACGGGGAGGCACAGATACGCAGTATTTT. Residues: CASRRGGTDTQYF.

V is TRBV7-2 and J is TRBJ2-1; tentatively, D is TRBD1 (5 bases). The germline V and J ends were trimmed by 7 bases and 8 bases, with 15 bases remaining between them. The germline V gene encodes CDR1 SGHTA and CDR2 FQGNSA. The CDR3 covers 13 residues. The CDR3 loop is CASTPRLGHEQFF. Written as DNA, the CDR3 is TGTGCCAGCACCCCACGTCTGGGGCATGAGCAGTTCTTC.

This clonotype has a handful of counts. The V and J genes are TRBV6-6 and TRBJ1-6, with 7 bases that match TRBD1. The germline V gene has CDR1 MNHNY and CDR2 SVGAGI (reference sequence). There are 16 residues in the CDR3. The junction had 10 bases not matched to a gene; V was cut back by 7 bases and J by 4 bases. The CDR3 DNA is TGTGCCAGCAAGGGACAGATTGGAACTTATAATTCACCCCTCCACTTT. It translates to CASKGQIGTYNSPLHF.

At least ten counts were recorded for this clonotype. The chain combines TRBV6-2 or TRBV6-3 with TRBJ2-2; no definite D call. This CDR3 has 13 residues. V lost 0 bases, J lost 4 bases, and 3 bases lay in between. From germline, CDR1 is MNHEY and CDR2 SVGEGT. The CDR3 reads CASSYSLTGELFF. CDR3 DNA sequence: TGTGCCAGCAGTTACTCCCTCACCGGGGAGCTGTTTTTT.

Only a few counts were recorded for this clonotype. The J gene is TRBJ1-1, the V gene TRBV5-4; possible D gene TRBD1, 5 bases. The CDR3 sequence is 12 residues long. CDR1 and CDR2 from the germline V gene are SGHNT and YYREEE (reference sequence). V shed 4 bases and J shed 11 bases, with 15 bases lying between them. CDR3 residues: CASSTAGVDAFF. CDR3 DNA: TGTGCCAGCAGCACGGCGGGGGTTGACGCTTTCTTT.

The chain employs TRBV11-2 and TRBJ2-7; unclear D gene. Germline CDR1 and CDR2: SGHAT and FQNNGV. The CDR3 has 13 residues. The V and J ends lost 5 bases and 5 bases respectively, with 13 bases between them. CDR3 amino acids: CASSARQAHEQYF. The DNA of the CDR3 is TGTGCCAGCAGCGCCCGGCAGGCTCACGAGCAGTACTTC.

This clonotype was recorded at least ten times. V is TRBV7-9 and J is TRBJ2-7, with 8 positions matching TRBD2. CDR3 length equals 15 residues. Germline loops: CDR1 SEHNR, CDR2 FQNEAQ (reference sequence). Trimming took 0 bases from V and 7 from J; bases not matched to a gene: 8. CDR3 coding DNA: TGTGCCAGCAGCTTAGCCCTCTTAGCGGGGAAAGAGCAGTACTTC. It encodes CASSLALLAGKEQYF.

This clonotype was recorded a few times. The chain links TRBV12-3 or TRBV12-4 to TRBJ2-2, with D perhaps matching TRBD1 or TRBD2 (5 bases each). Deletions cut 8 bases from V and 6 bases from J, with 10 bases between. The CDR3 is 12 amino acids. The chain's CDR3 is CASGTRPGELFF. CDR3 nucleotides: TGTGCCAGCGGGACGCGACCCGGGGAGCTGTTTTTT.

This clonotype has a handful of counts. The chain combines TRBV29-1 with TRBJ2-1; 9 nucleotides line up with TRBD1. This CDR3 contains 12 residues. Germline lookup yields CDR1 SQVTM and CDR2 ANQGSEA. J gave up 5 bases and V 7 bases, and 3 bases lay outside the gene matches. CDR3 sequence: CSAGTGNNEQFF. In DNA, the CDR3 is TGCAGCGCCGGGACAGGGAACAATGAGCAGTTCTTC.

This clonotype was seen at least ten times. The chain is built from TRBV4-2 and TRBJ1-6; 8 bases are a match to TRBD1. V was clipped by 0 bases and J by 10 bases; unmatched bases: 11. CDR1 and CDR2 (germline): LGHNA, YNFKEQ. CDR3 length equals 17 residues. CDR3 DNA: TGTGCCAGCAGCCAAGACACAACAGGGGGAGGTTTCTCACCCCTCCACTTT. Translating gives CASSQDTTGGGFSPLHF.

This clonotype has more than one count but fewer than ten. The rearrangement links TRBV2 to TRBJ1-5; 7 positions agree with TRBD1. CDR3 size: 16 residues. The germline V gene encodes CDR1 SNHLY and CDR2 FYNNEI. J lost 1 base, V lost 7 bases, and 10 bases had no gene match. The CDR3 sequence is CASMRDRALSNQPQHF. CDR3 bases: TGTGCCAGCATGCGGGACAGAGCTTTAAGCAATCAGCCCCAGCATTTT.